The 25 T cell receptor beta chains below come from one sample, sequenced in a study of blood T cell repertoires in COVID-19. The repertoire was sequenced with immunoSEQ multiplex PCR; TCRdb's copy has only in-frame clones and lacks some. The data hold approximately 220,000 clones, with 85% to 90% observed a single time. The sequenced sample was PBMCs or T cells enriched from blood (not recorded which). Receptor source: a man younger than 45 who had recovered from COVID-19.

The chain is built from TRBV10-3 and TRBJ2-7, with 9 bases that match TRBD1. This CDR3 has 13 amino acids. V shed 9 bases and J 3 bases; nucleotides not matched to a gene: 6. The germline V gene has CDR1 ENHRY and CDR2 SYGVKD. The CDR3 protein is CAIGDRVNYEQYF. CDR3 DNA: TGTGCCATAGGGGACAGGGTAAACTACGAGCAGTACTTC.

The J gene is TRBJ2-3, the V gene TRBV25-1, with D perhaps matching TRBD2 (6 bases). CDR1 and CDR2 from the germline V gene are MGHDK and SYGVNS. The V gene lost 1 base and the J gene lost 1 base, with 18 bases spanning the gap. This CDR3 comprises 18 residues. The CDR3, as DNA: TGTGCCAGCAGTGAATCGGCCGAAGCTAGCGCAGGCACAGATACGCAGTATTTT. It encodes CASSESAEASAGTDTQYF.

The chain's CDR3 is CASSQDYFESEGTKNIQYF. In DNA, the CDR3 is TGTGCCAGCAGCCAAGATTATTTCGAATCGGAGGGGACCAAAAACATTCAGTACTTC. The chain is built from TRBV14 and TRBJ2-4; D perhaps matches TRBD2 (6 bases). The ends were cut back, 0 bases at V and 2 bases at J, with 20 bases in the middle. The CDR3 loop spans 19 amino acids. CDR1 and CDR2 from the germline V gene are SGHDN and FVKESK. The full variable domain, in which reference TRBV14 and TRBJ2-4 provide the parts outside the CDR3, is EAGVTQFPSHSVIEKGQTVTLRCDPISGHDNLYWYRRVMGKEIKFLLHFVKESKQDESGMPNNRFLAERTGGTYSTLKVQPAELEDSGVYFCASSQDYFESEGTKNIQYFGAGTRLSVL.

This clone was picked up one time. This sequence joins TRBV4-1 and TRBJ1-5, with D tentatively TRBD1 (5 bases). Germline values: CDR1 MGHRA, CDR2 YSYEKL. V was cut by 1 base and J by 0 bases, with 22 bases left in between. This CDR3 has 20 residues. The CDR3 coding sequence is TGCGCCAGCAGCCAAGCCCGGGGGGGGGATTTTATTTATAGCAATCAGCCCCAGCATTTT. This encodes CASSQARGGDFIYSNQPQHF.

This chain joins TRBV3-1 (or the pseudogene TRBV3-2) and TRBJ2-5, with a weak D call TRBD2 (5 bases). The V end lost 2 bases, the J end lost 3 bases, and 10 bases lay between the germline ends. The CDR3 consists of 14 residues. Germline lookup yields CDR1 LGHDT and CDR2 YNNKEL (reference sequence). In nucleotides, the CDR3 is TGTGCCAGCAGCCAAATAAGCGGAGAAGAGACCCAGTACTTC. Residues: CASSQISGEETQYF.

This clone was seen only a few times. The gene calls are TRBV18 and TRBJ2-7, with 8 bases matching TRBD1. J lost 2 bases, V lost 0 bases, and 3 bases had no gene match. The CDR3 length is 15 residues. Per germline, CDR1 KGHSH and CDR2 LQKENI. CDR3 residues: CASSPPTGAPYEQYF. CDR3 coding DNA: TGTGCCAGCTCACCACCGACAGGGGCCCCCTACGAGCAGTACTTC.

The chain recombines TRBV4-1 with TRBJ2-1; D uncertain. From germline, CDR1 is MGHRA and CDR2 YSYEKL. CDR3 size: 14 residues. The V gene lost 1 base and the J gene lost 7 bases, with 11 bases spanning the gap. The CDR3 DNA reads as TGCGCCAGCAGCCAAGGAGCCGGTCCAAATGAGCAGTTCTTC. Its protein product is CASSQGAGPNEQFF.

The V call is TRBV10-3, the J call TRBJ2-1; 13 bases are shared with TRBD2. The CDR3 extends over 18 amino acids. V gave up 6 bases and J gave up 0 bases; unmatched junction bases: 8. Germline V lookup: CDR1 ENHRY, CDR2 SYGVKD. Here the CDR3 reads CAISSGTSGESSYNEQFF. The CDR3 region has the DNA TGTGCCATCAGCAGCGGGACTAGCGGGGAAAGCTCCTACAATGAGCAGTTCTTC.

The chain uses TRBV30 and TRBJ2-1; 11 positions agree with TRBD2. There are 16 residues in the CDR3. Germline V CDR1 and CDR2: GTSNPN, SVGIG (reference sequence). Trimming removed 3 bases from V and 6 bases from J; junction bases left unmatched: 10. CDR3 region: CAWRERTGTSGNEQFF. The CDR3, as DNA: TGTGCCTGGAGAGAACGTACCGGGACTAGCGGCAATGAGCAGTTCTTC.

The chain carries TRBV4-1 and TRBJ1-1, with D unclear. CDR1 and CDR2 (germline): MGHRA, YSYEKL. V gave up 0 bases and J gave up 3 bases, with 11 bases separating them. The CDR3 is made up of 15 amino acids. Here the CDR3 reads CASSQERRRDTEAFF. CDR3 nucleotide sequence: TGCGCCAGCAGCCAAGAGCGGAGGAGGGACACTGAAGCTTTCTTT.

Here the CDR3 reads CAISESRDIYQPQHF. The CDR3 region has the DNA TGTGCCATCAGTGAGTCAAGGGACATTTATCAGCCCCAGCATTTT. The chain carries TRBV10-3 and TRBJ1-5; D might be TRBD1 (6 bases). This CDR3 region has 15 residues. CDR1 is ENHRY, CDR2 SYGVKD, per germline. Trimming shortened V by 0 bases and J by 5 bases, and 11 bases separated the two germline ends.

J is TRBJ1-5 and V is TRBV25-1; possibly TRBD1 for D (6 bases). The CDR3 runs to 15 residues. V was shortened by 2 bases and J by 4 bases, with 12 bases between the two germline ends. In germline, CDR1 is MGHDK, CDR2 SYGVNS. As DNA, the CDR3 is TGTGCCAGCAGTGAACCAGGGGCCGCTAATCAGCCCCAGCATTTT. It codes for CASSEPGAANQPQHF.

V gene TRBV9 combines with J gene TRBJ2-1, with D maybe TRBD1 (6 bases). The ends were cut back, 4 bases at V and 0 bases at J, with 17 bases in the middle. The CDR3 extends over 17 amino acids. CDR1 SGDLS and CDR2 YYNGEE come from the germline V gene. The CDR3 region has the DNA TGTGCCAGCAGCTCCTCGGCAGGGGTTAGCTCCTACAATGAGCAGTTCTTC. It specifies CASSSSAGVSSYNEQFF.

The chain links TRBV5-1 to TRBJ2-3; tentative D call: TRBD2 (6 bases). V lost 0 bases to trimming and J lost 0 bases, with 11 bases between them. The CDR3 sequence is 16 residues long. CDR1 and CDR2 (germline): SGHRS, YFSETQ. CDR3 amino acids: CASSLVGGASTDTQYF. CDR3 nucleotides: TGCGCCAGCAGCTTGGTTGGCGGGGCGAGCACAGATACGCAGTATTTT.

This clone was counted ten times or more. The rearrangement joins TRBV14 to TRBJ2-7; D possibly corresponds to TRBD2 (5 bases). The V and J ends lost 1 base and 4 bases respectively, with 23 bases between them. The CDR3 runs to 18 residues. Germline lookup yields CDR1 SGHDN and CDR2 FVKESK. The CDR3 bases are TGTGCCAGCAGCCAAGTTTCGCGGTTTGCGGGTTCCGTGTACGAGCAGTACTTC. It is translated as CASSQVSRFAGSVYEQYF.

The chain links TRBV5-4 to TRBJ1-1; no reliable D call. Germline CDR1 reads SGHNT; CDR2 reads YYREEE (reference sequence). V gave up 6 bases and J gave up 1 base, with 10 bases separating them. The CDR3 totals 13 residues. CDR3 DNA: TGTGCCAGCACCGACAAACCGAACACTGAAGCTTTCTTT. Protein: CASTDKPNTEAFF.

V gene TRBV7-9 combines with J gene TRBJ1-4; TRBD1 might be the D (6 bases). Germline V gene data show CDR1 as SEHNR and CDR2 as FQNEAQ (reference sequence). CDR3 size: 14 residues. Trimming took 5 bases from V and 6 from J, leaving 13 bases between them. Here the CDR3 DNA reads TGTGCCAGCAGCCTTACAGGGTTGGATGAAAAACTGTTTTTT. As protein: CASSLTGLDEKLFF.

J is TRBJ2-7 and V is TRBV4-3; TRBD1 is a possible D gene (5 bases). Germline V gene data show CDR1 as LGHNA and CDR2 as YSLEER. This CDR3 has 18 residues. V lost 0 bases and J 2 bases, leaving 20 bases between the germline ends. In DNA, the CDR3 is TGCGCCAGCAGCCAAGATTTAATAGGCAGGGTCAATACCTACGAGCAGTACTTC. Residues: CASSQDLIGRVNTYEQYF.

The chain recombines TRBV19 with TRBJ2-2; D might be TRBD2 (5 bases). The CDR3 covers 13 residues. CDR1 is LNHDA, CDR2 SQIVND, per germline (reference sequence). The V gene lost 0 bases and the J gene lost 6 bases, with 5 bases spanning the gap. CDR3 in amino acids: CASSIEGAGELFF. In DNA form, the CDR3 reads TGTGCCAGTAGTATAGAGGGAGCCGGGGAGCTGTTTTTT. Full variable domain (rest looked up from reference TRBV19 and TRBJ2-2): DGGITQSPKYLFRKEGQNVTLSCEQNLNHDAMYWYRQDPGQGLRLIYYSQIVNDFQKGDIAEGYSVSREKKESFPLTVTSAQKNPTAFYLCASSIEGAGELFFGEGSRLTVL.

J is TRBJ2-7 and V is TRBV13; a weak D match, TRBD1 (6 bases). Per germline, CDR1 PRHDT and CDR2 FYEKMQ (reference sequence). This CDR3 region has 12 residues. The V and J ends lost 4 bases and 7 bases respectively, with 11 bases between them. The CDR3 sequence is CASSSRGREQYF. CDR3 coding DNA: TGTGCCAGCAGCTCCAGGGGTCGGGAGCAGTACTTC.

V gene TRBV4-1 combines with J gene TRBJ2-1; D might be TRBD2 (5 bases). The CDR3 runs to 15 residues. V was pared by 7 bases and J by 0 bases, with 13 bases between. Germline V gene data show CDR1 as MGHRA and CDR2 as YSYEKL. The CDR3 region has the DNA TGCGCCAGCACACGAGGGCTCCCCTCCTACAATGAGCAGTTCTTC. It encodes CASTRGLPSYNEQFF.

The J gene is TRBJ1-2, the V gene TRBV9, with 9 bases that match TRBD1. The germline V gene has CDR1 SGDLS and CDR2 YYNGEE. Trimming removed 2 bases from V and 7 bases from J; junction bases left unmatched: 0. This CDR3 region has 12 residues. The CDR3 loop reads CASSVGQGGYTF. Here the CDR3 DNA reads TGTGCCAGCAGCGTGGGACAGGGTGGCTACACCTTC.

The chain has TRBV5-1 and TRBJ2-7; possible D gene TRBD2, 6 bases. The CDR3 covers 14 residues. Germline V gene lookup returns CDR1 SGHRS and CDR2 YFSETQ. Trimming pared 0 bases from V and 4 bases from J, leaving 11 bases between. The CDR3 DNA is TGCGCCAGCAGCTTGGTTGCGGGACCATACGAGCAGTACTTC. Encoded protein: CASSLVAGPYEQYF.

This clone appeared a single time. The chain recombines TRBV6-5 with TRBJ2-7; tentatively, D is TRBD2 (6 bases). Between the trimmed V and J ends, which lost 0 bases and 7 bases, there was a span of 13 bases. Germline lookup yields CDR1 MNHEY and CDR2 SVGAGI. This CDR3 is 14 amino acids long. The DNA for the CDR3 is TGTGCCAGCAGTTACTCCAGACTAGTGGGGGAGCAGTACTTC. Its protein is CASSYSRLVGEQYF.

The DNA of the CDR3 is TGTGCCAGCAGGACGACAGGGGAGGATACGCAGTATTTT. Its protein product is CASRTTGEDTQYF. This chain links TRBV6-5 with TRBJ2-3, with 8 bases fitting TRBD1. Looked up from germline, CDR1 is MNHEY and CDR2 is SVGAGI. The CDR3 sequence is 13 residues long. Trimming took 6 bases from V and 6 from J; bases not matched to a gene: 5.